This T cell receptor (beta chain) was sequenced in a study of blood T cell repertoires in COVID-19. Whole-study context: From the United States, Italy and Spain came samples of acute and convalescent COVID-19.

Germline values: CDR1 GTSNPN, CDR2 SVGIG (reference sequence). The CDR3 is made up of 13 amino acids. V shed 2 bases, J shed 10 bases, and the junction held 3 bases outside the gene matches. Those who participated ranged in age from roughly 18 to 100 years and resided in about two dozen US areas. In the study's own analysis: Amplification with reference gene primers provided the estimates of nucleated cell counts. TCRdb keeps only in-frame clones here, not all; method: immunoSEQ multiplex PCR. V, J and clone size are those of that table, while D and trimming were read from the DNA. The sample shows around 300,000 clones, approximately 92% of them seen only once.

Sequenced: PBMCs or T cells enriched from blood (not recorded which). The TCR originated in a woman aged 25 to 39 who had recovered from COVID-19. The gene calls are TRBV30 and TRBJ1-6; 9 nucleotides agree with TRBD1. The CDR3 nucleotides read TGTGCCTGGAGTCGACAGGGGGACTCACCCCTCCACTTT. Translation gives CAWSRQGDSPLHF.